This T cell receptor (beta chain) was obtained from a study of T-cell memory formation after mild COVID-19. Study overall: TCR clusters were largely donor specific.

TCRdb passed the 5' RACE reads through MiXCR, listing each CDR3 protein once. The data hold 400,000 or so distinct CDR3 sequences, with 21% observed a single time. Study-level results: Shrinking CD4+ clones were chiefly CM and EM; CD8+ ones were chiefly EMRA.

As for this clonotype: Its specificity is not known.

With 1 base clipped from V and 3 bases from J, the junction kept 4 bases outside the gene matches. CDR1 and CDR2 from the germline V gene are GTSNPN and SVGIG (reference sequence). The CDR3 sequence is 14 residues long. Sequencing was carried out using PBMCs or a T cell subset sorted from them (not recorded which). The clonotype was recovered from an adult woman who had mild COVID-19 (a few samples of this study predate the infection). Cell type and time point are not known. The gene calls are TRBV30 and TRBJ2-5; 8 nucleotides agree with TRBD2. The CDR3 sequence is CAWSARAGEETQYF. CDR3 coding DNA: TGTGCCTGGAGTGCTCGAGCGGGGGAAGAGACCCAGTACTTC.